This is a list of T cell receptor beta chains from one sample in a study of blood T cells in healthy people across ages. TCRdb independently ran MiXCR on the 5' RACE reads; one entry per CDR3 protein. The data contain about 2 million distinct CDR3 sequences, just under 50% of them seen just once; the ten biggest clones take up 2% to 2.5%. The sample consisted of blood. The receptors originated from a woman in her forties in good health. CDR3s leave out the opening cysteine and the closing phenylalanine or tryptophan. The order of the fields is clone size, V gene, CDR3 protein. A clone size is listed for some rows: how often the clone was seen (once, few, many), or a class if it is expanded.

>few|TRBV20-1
SAFSRGGFTDTQY
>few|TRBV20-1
SAATSGGAEETQY
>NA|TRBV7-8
ASLKGSGQTTYNEQF
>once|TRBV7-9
ASGIGTNEQF
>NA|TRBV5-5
ASSSDRLGNTIY
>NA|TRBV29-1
SVDGFNSYNEQF
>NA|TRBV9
AGSPRFSGRTTYNEQF
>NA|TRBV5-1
ASSLVPGENIQY
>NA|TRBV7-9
ASSWTGVSETQY
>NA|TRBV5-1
ASSLADPRSLGYT
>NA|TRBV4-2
ASSQAIGRARSGADVLT
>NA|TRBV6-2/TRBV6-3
ASSNPGHSSYEQY
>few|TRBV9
ASSAPGNPYNEQF
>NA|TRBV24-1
ATSGWTGIRNEQY
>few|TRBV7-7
ASSLAIASKDQY
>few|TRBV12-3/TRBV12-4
ASSPGTSGGWQETQY
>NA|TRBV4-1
ASSATRDRSYEQY
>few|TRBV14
ASGQGTGNEQF
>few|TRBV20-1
SARPDGEETQY
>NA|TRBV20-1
SASSSGGYNNEQF
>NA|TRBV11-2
ASKVGTVDNEQF